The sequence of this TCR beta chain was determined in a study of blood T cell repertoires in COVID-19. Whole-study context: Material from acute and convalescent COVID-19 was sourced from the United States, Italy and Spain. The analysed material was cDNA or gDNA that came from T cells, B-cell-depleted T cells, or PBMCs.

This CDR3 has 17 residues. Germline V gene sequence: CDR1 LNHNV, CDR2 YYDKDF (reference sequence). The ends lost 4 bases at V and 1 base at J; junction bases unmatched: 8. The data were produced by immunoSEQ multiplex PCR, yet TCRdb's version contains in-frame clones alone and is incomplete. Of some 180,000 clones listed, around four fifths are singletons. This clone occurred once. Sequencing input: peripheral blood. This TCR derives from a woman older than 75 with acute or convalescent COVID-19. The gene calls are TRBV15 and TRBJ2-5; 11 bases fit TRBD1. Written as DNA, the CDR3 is TGTGCCACCAGCACTCCGGGACAGGGGGGATCCCAAGAGACCCAGTACTTC. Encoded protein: CATSTPGQGGSQETQYF.